The clone carrying this T cell receptor (beta chain) was found once. Assay used: immunoSEQ multiplex PCR; TCRdb lists only in-frame clones, some missing. The repertoire holds 45,000 to 60,000 clones, with less than 85% as singletons. These data belong to a study of blood T cell repertoires in COVID-19. Turning to the study itself: From the United States, Italy and Spain came samples of acute and convalescent COVID-19. T cells, B-cell-depleted T cells, or PBMCs supplied cDNA or gDNA.

Trimming removed 4 bases from V and 2 bases from J; junction bases left unmatched: 1. CDR3 length: 14 residues. The germline V gene encodes CDR1 SGHVS and CDR2 FQNEAQ. The sequenced sample consisted of peripheral blood. V is TRBV7-8 and J is TRBJ2-1, with TRBD2 identical over 8 bases. This TCR was recovered from a man aged 50 to 59 with acute or convalescent COVID-19. This CDR3 is CASSYSGAYNEQFF. The CDR3 DNA is TGTGCCAGCAGCTATAGCGGGGCCTACAATGAGCAGTTCTTC.